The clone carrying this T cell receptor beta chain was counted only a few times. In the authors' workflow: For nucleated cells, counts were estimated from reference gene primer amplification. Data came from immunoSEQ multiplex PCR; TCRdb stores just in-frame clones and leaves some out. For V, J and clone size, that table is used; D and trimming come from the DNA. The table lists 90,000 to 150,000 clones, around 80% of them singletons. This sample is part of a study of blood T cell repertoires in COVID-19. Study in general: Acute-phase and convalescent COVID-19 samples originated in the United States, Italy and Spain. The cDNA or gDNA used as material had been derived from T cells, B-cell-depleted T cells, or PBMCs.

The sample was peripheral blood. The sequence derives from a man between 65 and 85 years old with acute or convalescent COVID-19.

CDR3 loop: CASSEDIYEQYF. The CDR3 DNA follows: TGCGCCAGCAGTGAGGACATTTACGAGCAGTACTTC. The chain recombines TRBV10-2 with TRBJ2-7; D is undetermined. The CDR3 contains 12 residues. V was pared by 2 bases and J by 4 bases, with 6 bases between. Per germline, CDR1 WSHSY and CDR2 SAAADI.